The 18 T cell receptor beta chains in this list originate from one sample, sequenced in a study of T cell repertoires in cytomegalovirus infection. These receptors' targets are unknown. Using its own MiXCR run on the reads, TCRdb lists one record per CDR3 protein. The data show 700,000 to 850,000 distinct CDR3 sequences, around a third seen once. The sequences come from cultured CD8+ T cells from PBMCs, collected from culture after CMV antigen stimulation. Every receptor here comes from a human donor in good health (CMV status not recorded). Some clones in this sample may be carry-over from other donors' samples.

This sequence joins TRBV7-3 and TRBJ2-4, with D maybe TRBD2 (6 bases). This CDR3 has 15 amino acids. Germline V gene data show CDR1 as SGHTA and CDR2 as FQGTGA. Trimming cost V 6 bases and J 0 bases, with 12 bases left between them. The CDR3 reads CASRGGPGAKNIQYF. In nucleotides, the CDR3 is TGTGCCAGCAGGGGGGGACCGGGAGCCAAAAACATTCAGTACTTC.

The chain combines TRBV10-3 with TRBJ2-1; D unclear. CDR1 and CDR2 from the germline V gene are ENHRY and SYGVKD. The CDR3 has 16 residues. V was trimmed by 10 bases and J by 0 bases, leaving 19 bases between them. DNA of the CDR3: TGTGCCACCCAAGGTATGATCCCGAGCTCCTACAATGAGCAGTTCTTC. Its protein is CATQGMIPSSYNEQFF.

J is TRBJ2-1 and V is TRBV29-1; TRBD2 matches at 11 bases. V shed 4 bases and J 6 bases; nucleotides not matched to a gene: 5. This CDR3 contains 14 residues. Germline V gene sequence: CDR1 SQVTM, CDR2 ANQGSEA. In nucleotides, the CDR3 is TGCAGCGTTGTAGCGGGGGGGCTGATCAATGAGCAGTTCTTC. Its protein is CSVVAGGLINEQFF.

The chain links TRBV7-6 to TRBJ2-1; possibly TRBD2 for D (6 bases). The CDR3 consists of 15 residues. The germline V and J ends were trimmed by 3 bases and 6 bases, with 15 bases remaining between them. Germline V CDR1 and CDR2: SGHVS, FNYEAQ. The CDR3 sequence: CASSLGLACGNEQFF. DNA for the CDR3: TGTGCCAGCAGCTTGGGCCTAGCGTGCGGCAATGAGCAGTTCTTC.

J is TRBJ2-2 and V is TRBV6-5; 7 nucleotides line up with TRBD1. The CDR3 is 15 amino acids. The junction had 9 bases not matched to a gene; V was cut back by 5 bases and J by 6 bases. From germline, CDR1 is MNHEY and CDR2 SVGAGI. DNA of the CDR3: TGTGCCAGCAGTCCCGGGACAGCTTCGTCCGGGGAGCTGTTTTTT. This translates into CASSPGTASSGELFF.

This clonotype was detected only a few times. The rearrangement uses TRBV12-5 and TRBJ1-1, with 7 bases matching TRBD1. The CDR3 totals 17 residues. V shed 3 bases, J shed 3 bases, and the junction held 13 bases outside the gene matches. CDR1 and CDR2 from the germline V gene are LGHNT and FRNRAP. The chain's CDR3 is CASGFSLAGGLDTEAFF. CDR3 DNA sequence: TGTGCTAGTGGTTTCTCCTTGGCAGGGGGTCTAGACACTGAAGCTTTCTTT.

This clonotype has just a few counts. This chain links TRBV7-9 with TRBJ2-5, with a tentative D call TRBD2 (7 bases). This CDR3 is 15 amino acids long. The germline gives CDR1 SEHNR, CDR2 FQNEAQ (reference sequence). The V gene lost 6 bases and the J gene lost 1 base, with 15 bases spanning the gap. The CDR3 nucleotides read TGTGCCAGCAGGTCGGGGGGCCAGAGCCAAGAGACCCAGTACTTC. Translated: CASRSGGQSQETQYF.

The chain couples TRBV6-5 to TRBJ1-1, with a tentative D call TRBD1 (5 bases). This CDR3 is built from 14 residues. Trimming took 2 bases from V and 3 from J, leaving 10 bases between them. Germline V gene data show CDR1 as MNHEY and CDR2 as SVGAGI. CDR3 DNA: TGTGCCAGCAGTTACGGGGGTTCGCACACTGAAGCTTTCTTT. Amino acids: CASSYGGSHTEAFF.

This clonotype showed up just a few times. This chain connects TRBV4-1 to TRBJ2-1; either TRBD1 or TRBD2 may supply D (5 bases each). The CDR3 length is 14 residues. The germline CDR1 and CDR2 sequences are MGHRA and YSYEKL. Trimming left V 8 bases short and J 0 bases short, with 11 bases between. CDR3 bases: TGCGCCAGCCGGGACGGAGACTCCTACAATGAGCAGTTCTTC. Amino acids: CASRDGDSYNEQFF.

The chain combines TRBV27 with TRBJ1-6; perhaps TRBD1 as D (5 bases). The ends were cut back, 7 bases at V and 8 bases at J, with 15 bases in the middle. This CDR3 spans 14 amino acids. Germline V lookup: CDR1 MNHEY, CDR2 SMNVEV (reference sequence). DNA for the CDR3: TGTGCCAGCAAGTCAGGCGGGGGTTATTCACCCCTCCACTTT. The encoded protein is CASKSGGGYSPLHF.

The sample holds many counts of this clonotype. As DNA, the CDR3 is TGTGCCAGCAGTCGACTAGCGGGGGACAATGAGCAGTTCTTC. It translates to CASSRLAGDNEQFF. The V and J genes are TRBV6-2 or TRBV6-3 and TRBJ2-1, with 12 bases fitting TRBD2. The CDR3 covers 14 residues. Per the germline V gene, CDR1 is MNHEY and CDR2 is SVGEGT. Losses at the gene ends were 5 bases for V and 5 bases for J; bases not matched to a gene: 1.

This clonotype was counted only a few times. CDR3: CASSQWEVRGDEQFF. The CDR3 coding sequence is TGTGCCAGCAGCCAGTGGGAGGTTAGAGGCGATGAGCAGTTCTTC. The chain joins TRBV7-9 to TRBJ2-1; D is perhaps TRBD2 (6 bases). Germline V gene lookup returns CDR1 SEHNR and CDR2 FQNEAQ (reference sequence). V lost 5 bases to trimming and J lost 8 bases, with 19 bases between them. The length of the CDR3 is 15 residues. The full variable domain, with the rest looked up from reference TRBV7-9 and TRBJ2-1, is DTGVSQNPRHKITKRGQNVTFRCDPISEHNRLYWYRQTLGQGPEFLTYFQNEAQLEKSRLLSDRFSAERPKGSFSTLEIQRTEQGDSAMYLCASSQWEVRGDEQFFGPGTRLTVL.

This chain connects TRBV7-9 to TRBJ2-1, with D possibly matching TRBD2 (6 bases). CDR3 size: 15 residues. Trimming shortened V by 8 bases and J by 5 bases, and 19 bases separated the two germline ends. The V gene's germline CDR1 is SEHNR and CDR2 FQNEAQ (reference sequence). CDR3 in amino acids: CASQFGRGPDNEQFF. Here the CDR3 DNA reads TGTGCCAGCCAATTCGGGCGGGGACCCGACAATGAGCAGTTCTTC.

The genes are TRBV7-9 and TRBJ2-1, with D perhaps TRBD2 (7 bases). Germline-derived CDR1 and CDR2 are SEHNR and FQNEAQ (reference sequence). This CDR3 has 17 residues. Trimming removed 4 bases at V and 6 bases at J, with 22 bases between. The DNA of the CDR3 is TGTGCCAGCAGCTCGGATTTGTGGGGAGGGGGGGCCAATGAGCAGTTCTTC. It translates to CASSSDLWGGGANEQFF.

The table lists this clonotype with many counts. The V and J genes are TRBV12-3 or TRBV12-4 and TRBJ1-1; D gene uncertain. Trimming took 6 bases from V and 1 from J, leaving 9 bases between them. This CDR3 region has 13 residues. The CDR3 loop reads CASRRVPNTEAFF. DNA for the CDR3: TGTGCCAGCAGGAGAGTCCCGAACACTGAAGCTTTCTTT.

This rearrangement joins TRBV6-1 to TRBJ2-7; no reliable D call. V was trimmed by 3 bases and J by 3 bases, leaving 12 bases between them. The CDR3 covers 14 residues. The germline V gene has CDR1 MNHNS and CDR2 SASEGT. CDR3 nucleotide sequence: TGTGCCAGCAGTGATCTGGGCGAAGGCTACGAGCAGTACTTC. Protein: CASSDLGEGYEQYF.

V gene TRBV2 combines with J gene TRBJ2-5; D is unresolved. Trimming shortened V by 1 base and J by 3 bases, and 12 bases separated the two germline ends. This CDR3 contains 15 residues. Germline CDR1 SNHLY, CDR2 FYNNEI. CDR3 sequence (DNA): TGTGCCAGCAGTGAAGATTGGGGTGGAAAAGAGACCCAGTACTTC. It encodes CASSEDWGGKETQYF.

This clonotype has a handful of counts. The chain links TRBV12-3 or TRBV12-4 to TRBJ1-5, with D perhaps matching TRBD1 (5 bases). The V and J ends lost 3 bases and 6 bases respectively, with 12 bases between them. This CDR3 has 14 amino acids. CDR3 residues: CASSLEGHGQPQHF. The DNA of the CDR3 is TGTGCCAGCAGTTTGGAGGGGCACGGTCAGCCCCAGCATTTT.